These 10 T cell receptor beta chains were sequenced from one sample in a study of blood T cell repertoires in COVID-19. Method: immunoSEQ multiplex PCR; TCRdb's copy keeps in-frame clones and lacks some. Of about 68,000 clones in the sample, about 82% were seen once. Material for sequencing was peripheral blood. These receptors were obtained from a man aged 50-60 years with acute or convalescent COVID-19.

The rearrangement uses TRBV5-4 and TRBJ1-3; D remains unclear. Germline assignment: CDR1 SGHNT and CDR2 YYREEE (reference sequence). V was pared by 4 bases and J by 0 bases, with 8 bases between. The CDR3 is 14 amino acids. The CDR3 spells CASSPFSSGNTIYF. CDR3 nucleotide sequence: TGTGCCAGCAGCCCCTTTTCCTCTGGAAACACCATATATTTT.

The CDR3 here is CASSYSRRSGANVLTF. The CDR3 DNA follows: TGTGCCAGCAGTTACTCGAGGAGATCTGGGGCCAACGTCCTGACTTTC. The chain uses TRBV6-2 or TRBV6-3 and TRBJ2-6; no reliable D call. The CDR3 sequence is 16 residues long. Germline V gene sequence: CDR1 MNHEY, CDR2 SVGEGT. The V end was cut by 0 bases, the J end by 1 base, with 7 bases between.

The V and J genes are TRBV5-1 and TRBJ1-6; 9 nucleotides agree with TRBD1. This CDR3 has 16 amino acids. J gave up 6 bases and V 2 bases, and 6 bases lay outside the gene matches. Per the germline V gene, CDR1 is SGHRS and CDR2 is YFSETQ. The CDR3 region is CASSFFLTGGNSPLHF. The CDR3 coding sequence is TGCGCCAGCAGCTTCTTTCTGACAGGGGGTAATTCACCCCTCCACTTT.

This clone appeared a single time. This chain links TRBV4-1 with TRBJ1-1, with TRBD1 matching 9 bases. The CDR3 contains 14 residues. The trim removed 1 base at V and 7 bases at J, leaving 4 bases unmatched. Germline CDR1 and CDR2: MGHRA and YSYEKL. In DNA form, the CDR3 reads TGCGCCAGCAGCCAAGGCACAGGGGGCGGTGAAGCTTTCTTT. Residues: CASSQGTGGGEAFF.

V is TRBV27 and J is TRBJ1-5; D gene ambiguous. CDR3 length equals 12 residues. V lost 8 bases, J lost 2 bases, and 7 bases lay in between. The germline gives CDR1 MNHEY, CDR2 SMNVEV (reference sequence). The CDR3 is CASRAGNQPQHF. The CDR3 DNA follows: TGTGCCAGCCGAGCCGGCAATCAGCCCCAGCATTTT.

This clone has only one observation. V usage is TRBV7-9 and J usage is TRBJ2-7, with D unresolved. CDR1 and CDR2 from the germline V gene are SEHNR and FQNEAQ (reference sequence). Trimming took 1 base from V and 5 from J, leaving 12 bases between them. The length of the CDR3 is 14 residues. The CDR3: CASSLGRSFDEQYF. The CDR3 DNA reads TGTGCCAGCAGCTTAGGCCGGAGTTTCGACGAGCAGTACTTC.

The V gene is TRBV27, the J gene TRBJ1-5, with TRBD1 matching over 7 bases. V shed 2 bases and J 4 bases; nucleotides not matched to a gene: 8. CDR1 and CDR2 (germline): MNHEY, SMNVEV (reference sequence). The CDR3 totals 16 residues. This CDR3 is CASSLPSGTENQPQHF. CDR3 in DNA: TGTGCCAGCAGTTTACCGTCCGGGACAGAGAATCAGCCCCAGCATTTT.

This sequence joins TRBV19 and TRBJ2-7; TRBD2 matches at 11 bases. The germline V gene has CDR1 LNHDA and CDR2 SQIVND (reference sequence). V shed 6 bases, J shed 0 bases, and the junction held 13 bases outside the gene matches. The CDR3 runs 18 residues. CDR3 nucleotides: TGTGCCAGTAGCCGTCAGGCTAGCGGGGGGTTAATCTCCTACGAGCAGTACTTC. It translates to CASSRQASGGLISYEQYF.

This chain connects TRBV6-5 to TRBJ1-5; 9 nucleotides agree with TRBD1. CDR1 is MNHEY and CDR2 is SVGAGI in the germline V gene. The CDR3 sequence is 15 residues long. V was pared by 11 bases and J by 3 bases, with 11 bases of the junction left unmatched. The CDR3 sequence: CAVGMGQGNNQPQHF. The DNA for the CDR3 is TGTGCCGTAGGGATGGGACAGGGTAACAATCAGCCCCAGCATTTT.

The chain recombines TRBV28 with TRBJ2-3, with 8 bases identical to TRBD2. V shed 6 bases and J 5 bases; nucleotides not matched to a gene: 16. CDR3 size: 17 residues. From germline, CDR1 is MDHEN and CDR2 SYDVKM. The CDR3: CASRLAPQAGVKDTQYF. The CDR3 DNA sequence: TGTGCCAGCAGACTCGCCCCCCAAGCGGGAGTTAAAGATACGCAGTATTTT.